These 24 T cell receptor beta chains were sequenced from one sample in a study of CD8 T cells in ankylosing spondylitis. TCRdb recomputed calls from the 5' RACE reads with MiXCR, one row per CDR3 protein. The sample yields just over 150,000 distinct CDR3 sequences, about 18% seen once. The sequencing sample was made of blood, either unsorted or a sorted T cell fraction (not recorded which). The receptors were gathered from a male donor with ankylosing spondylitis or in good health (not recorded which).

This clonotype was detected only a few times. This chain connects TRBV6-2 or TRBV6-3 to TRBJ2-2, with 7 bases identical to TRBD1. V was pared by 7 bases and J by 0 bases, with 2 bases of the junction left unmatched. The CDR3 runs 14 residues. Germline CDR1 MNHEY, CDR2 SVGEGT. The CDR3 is CASKGTANTGELFF. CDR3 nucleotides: TGTGCCAGCAAGGGGACAGCGAACACCGGGGAGCTGTTTTTT.

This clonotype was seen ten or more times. CDR3 coding DNA: TGTGCCAGCAGCCCCTGGACAGGGCTTGGCGAGCAGTACTTC. It encodes CASSPWTGLGEQYF. The chain links TRBV9 to TRBJ2-7; 8 nucleotides align to TRBD1. Germline CDR1 reads SGDLS; CDR2 reads YYNGEE. The CDR3 loop spans 14 amino acids. V shed 4 bases and J 6 bases; nucleotides not matched to a gene: 9.

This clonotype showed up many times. CDR3 loop: CASSFPLCAPRSYNEQFF. DNA of the CDR3: TGTGCCAGCAGTTTCCCCCTTTGCGCACCCCGCTCCTACAATGAGCAGTTCTTC. The chain recombines TRBV27 with TRBJ2-1; D remains unclear. V shed 3 bases and J shed 0 bases, with 18 bases lying between them. The CDR3 sequence is 18 residues long. The V gene's germline CDR1 is MNHEY and CDR2 SMNVEV (reference sequence).

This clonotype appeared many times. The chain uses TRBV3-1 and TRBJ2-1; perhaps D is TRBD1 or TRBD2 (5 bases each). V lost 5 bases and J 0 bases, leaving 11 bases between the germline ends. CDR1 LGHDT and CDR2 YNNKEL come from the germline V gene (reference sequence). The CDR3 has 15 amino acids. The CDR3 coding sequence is TGTGCCAGCAGCAACCCGGGACCCTCCTACAATGAGCAGTTCTTC. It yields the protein CASSNPGPSYNEQFF.

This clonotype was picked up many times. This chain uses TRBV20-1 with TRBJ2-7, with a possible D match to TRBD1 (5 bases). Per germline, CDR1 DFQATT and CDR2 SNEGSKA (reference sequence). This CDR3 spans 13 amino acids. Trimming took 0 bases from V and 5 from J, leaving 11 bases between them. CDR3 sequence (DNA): TGCAGTGCTAGAGATGTAGGGGTGCACGAGCAGTACTTC. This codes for CSARDVGVHEQYF.

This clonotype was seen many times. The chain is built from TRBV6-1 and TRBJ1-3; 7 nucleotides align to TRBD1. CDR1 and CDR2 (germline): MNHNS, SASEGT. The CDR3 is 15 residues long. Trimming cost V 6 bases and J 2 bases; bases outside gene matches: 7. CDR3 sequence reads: CASRRQGGPGNTIYF. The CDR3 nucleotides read TGTGCCAGCAGAAGACAGGGTGGCCCTGGAAACACCATATATTTT.

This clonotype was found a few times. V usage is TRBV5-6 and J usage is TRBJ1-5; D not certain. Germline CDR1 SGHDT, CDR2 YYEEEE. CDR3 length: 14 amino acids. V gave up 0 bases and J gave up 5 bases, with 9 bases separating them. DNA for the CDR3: TGTGCCAGCAGCTTGGGGCAGGTTTATCAGCCCCAGCATTTT. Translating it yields CASSLGQVYQPQHF.

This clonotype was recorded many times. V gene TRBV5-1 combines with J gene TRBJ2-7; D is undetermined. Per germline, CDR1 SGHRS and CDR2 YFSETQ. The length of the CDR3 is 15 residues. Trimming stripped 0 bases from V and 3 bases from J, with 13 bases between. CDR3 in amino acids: CASSLASRVGYEQYF. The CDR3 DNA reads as TGCGCCAGCAGCTTGGCATCAAGGGTCGGCTACGAGCAGTACTTC.

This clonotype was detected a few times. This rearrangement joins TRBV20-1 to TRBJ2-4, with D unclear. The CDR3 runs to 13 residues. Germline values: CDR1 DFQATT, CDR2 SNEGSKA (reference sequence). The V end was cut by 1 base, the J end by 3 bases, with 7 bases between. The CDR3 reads CSARGVGKNIQYF. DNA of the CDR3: TGCAGTGCTAGAGGCGTCGGCAAAAACATTCAGTACTTC.

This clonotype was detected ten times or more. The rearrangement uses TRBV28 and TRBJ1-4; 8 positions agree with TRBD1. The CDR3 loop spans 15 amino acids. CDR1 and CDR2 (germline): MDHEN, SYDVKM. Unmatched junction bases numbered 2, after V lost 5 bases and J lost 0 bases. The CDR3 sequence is CASSRTGPTNEKLFF. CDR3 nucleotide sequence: TGTGCCAGCAGTAGGACAGGGCCAACTAATGAAAAACTGTTTTTT.

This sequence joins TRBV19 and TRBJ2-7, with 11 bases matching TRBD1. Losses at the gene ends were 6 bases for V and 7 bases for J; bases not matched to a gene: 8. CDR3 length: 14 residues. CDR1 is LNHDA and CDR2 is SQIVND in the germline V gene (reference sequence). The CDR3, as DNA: TGTGCCAGTAGCCTCCGGGACAGGGGGATTGAGCAGTACTTC. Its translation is CASSLRDRGIEQYF. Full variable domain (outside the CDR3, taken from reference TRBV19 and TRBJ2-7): DGGITQSPKYLFRKEGQNVTLSCEQNLNHDAMYWYRQDPGQGLRLIYYSQIVNDFQKGDIAEGYSVSREKKESFPLTVTSAQKNPTAFYLCASSLRDRGIEQYFGPGTRLTVT.

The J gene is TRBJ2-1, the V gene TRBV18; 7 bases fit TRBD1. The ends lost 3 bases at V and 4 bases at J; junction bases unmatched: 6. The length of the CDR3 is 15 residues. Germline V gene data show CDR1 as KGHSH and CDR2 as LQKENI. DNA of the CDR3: TGTGCCAGCTCACCCAAAGGACAGGCATACAATGAGCAGTTCTTC. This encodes CASSPKGQAYNEQFF.

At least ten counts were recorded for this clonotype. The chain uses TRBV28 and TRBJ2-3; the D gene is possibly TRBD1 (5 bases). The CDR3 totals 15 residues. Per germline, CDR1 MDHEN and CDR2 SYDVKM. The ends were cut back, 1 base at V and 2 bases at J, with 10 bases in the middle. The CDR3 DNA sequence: TGTGCCAGCAGTTTATTCTCCAGGGTCACAGATACGCAGTATTTT. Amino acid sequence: CASSLFSRVTDTQYF.

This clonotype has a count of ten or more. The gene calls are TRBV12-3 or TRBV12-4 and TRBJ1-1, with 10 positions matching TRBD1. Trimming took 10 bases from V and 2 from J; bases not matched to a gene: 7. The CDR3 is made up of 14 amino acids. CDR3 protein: CAILRDRGNTEAFF. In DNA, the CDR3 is TGTGCCATTCTCCGGGACAGGGGAAACACTGAAGCTTTCTTT.

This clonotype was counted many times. The CDR3 here is CASSLGSRQETQYF. CDR3 DNA sequence: TGTGCCAGCAGCTTGGGGAGTCGACAAGAGACCCAGTACTTC. J is TRBJ2-5 and V is TRBV5-5, with D hard to call. Trimming shortened V by 0 bases and J by 2 bases, and 8 bases separated the two germline ends. The CDR3 runs to 14 residues. The germline V gene has CDR1 SGHKS and CDR2 YYEKEE (reference sequence).

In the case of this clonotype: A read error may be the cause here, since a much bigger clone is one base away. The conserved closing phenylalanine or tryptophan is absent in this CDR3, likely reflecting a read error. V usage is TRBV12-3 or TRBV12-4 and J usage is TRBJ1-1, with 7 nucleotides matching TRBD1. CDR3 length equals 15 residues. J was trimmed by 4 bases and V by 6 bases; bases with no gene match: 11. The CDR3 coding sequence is TGTGCCAGCAGACCGTCGGCAGGGGGGAGCACTGAAGCTTTCTCT. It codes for CASRPSAGGSTEAFS.

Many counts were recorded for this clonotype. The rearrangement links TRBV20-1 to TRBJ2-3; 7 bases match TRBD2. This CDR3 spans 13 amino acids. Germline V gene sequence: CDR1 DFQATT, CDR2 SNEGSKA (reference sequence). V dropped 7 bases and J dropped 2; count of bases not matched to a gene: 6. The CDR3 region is CSGSSGNTDTQYF. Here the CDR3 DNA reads TGCAGTGGGTCTAGCGGAAACACAGATACGCAGTATTTT.

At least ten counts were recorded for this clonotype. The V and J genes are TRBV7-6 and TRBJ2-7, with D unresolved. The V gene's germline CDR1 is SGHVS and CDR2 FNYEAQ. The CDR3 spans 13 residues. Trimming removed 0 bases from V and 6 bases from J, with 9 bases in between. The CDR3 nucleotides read TGTGCCAGCAGCTTAGCGCGTACATCCGAGCAGTACTTC. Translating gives CASSLARTSEQYF.

CDR3 amino acids: CASSLGLADLNEQFF. CDR3 DNA sequence: TGTGCCAGCAGCTTAGGACTAGCGGACCTCAATGAGCAGTTCTTC. The gene calls are TRBV7-7 and TRBJ2-1; 9 nucleotides line up with TRBD2. After removal of 1 base from V and 6 bases from J, the junction contained 4 bases not matched to a gene. Per the germline V gene, CDR1 is SSHAT and CDR2 is FNYEAQ (reference sequence). The CDR3 runs to 15 residues.

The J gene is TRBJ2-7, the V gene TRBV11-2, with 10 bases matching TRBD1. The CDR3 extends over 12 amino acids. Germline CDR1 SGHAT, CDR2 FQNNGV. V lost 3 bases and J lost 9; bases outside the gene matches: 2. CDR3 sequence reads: CASSLDRGGQYF. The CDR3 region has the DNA TGTGCCAGCAGCTTGGACAGGGGGGGGCAGTACTTC.

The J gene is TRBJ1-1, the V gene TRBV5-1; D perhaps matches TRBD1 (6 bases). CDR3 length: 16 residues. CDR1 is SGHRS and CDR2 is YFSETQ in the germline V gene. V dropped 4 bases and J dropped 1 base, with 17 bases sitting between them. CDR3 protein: CASSGGVGPANTEAFF. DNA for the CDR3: TGCGCCAGCAGCGGGGGCGTCGGGCCCGCGAACACTGAAGCTTTCTTT.

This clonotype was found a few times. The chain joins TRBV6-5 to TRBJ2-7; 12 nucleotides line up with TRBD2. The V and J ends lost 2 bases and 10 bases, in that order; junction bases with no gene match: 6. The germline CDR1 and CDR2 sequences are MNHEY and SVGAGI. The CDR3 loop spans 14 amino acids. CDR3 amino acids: CASSYPGLAGVQYF. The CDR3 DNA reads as TGTGCCAGCAGTTACCCGGGACTAGCGGGCGTACAGTACTTC.

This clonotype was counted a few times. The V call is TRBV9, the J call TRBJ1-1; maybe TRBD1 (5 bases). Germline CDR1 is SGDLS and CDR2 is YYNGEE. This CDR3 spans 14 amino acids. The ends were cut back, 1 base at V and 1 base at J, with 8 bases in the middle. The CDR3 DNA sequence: TGTGCCAGCAGCGTACAGGGTGGGAACACTGAAGCTTTCTTT. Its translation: CASSVQGGNTEAFF.

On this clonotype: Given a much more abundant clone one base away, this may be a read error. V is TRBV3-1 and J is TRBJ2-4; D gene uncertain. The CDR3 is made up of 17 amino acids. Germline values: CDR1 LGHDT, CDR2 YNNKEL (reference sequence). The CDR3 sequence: CATSQDRPAWAKNIQYF. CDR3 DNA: TGTGCCACCAGCCAAGATCGCCCAGCGTGGGCCAAAAACATTCAGTACTTC.